These T cell receptor beta chains were read from a single sample in a study of cytomegalovirus exposure and HLA in healthy donors. This table comes from immunoSEQ multiplex PCR, and its TCRdb copy is limited to in-frame clones, with some not included. The profile shows 150,000 to 200,000 clones, approximately 80% of them singletons. The sample consisted of PBMCs. The source is a woman aged 50 to 60 in good health and CMV-seronegative. The CDR3 runs from the conserved cysteine through the conserved F or W. The order of the fields is J gene, V gene, D gene, clone size, CDR3 protein, CDR3 DNA. The D gene is left open where the match is weak. A row's size may be missing; if present it is once, few, many or a size class.

j_gene: TRBJ2-1; v_gene: TRBV7-2; d_gene: TRBD2; abundance: .; CDR3aa: CASSHTSGRANEQFF; CDR3nt: TGTGCCAGCAGCCATACTAGCGGGAGGGCCAATGAGCAGTTCTTC
j_gene: TRBJ2-7; v_gene: TRBV29-1; d_gene: .; abundance: .; CDR3aa: CSVEGRDEQYF; CDR3nt: TGCAGCGTTGAAGGCAGGGACGAGCAGTACTTC
j_gene: TRBJ1-5; v_gene: TRBV10-1; d_gene: .; abundance: once; CDR3aa: CASSEGVGQPQHF; CDR3nt: TGCGCCAGCAGTGAGGGAGTTGGGCAGCCCCAGCATTTT
j_gene: TRBJ1-6; v_gene: TRBV28; d_gene: .; abundance: .; CDR3aa: CASSTQGLGNSPLHF; CDR3nt: TGTGCCAGCAGTACCCAGGGACTTGGCAATTCACCCCTCCACTTT
j_gene: TRBJ1-1; v_gene: TRBV7-2; d_gene: .; abundance: .; CDR3aa: CASSGEWGRTTEAFF; CDR3nt: TGTGCCAGCAGCGGGGAATGGGGGCGGACCACTGAAGCTTTCTTT
j_gene: TRBJ2-7; v_gene: TRBV7-2; d_gene: .; abundance: .; CDR3aa: CASSATGSFYEQYF; CDR3nt: TGTGCCAGCAGCGCCACAGGGTCCTTCTACGAGCAGTACTTC
j_gene: TRBJ1-1; v_gene: TRBV4-3; d_gene: TRBD1; abundance: .; CDR3aa: CASSRGQGNTEAFF; CDR3nt: TGCGCCAGCAGCCGTGGACAGGGGAACACTGAAGCTTTCTTT
j_gene: TRBJ1-3; v_gene: TRBV7-8; d_gene: .; abundance: .; CDR3aa: CASSPNSGPRNTIYF; CDR3nt: TGTGCCAGCAGCCCGAATTCAGGGCCTAGAAACACCATATATTTT
j_gene: TRBJ2-7; v_gene: TRBV7-2; d_gene: TRBD2; abundance: .; CDR3aa: CASSLEGLAGQAYEQYF; CDR3nt: TGTGCCAGCAGCTTAGAGGGACTAGCGGGCCAGGCCTACGAGCAGTACTTC
j_gene: TRBJ2-2; v_gene: TRBV7-2; d_gene: TRBD1; abundance: .; CDR3aa: CASSLPGGTGELFF; CDR3nt: TGTGCCAGCAGCTTGCCAGGGGGCACCGGGGAGCTGTTTTTT
j_gene: TRBJ1-1; v_gene: TRBV19; d_gene: .; abundance: .; CDR3aa: CASSLPVNTEAFF; CDR3nt: TGTGCCAGTAGCTTGCCAGTGAACACTGAAGCTTTCTTT
j_gene: TRBJ2-1; v_gene: TRBV27; d_gene: .; abundance: .; CDR3aa: CASSFIPFSYNEQFF; CDR3nt: TGTGCCAGCAGCTTTATTCCCTTCTCCTACAATGAGCAGTTCTTC
j_gene: TRBJ2-2; v_gene: TRBV29-1; d_gene: TRBD1; abundance: .; CDR3aa: CSVGTGGAAGELFF; CDR3nt: TGCAGCGTGGGGACAGGGGGCGCCGCCGGGGAGCTGTTTTTT
j_gene: TRBJ1-5; v_gene: TRBV19; d_gene: TRBD1; abundance: .; CDR3aa: CASSIPGQGHQPQHF; CDR3nt: TGTGCCAGTAGTATTCCCGGACAGGGACATCAGCCCCAGCATTTT
j_gene: TRBJ2-7; v_gene: TRBV25-1; d_gene: .; abundance: .; CDR3aa: CASSEDGSAGSYEQYF; CDR3nt: TGTGCCAGCAGTGAAGACGGCTCCGCGGGCTCCTACGAGCAGTACTTC
j_gene: TRBJ1-2; v_gene: TRBV6-5; d_gene: .; abundance: .; CDR3aa: CASSEFSGDGYTF; CDR3nt: TGTGCCAGCAGTGAATTTTCAGGGGATGGCTACACCTTC
j_gene: TRBJ2-1; v_gene: TRBV4-3; d_gene: .; abundance: .; CDR3aa: CASSPIRWTEGQFF; CDR3nt: TGCGCCAGCAGCCCTATCCGATGGACGGAGGGACAGTTCTTC
j_gene: TRBJ1-2; v_gene: TRBV28; d_gene: TRBD1; abundance: .; CDR3aa: CASSPGTALGWSYGYTF; CDR3nt: TGTGCCAGCAGTCCCGGGACAGCATTAGGATGGTCTTATGGCTACACCTTC
j_gene: TRBJ2-2; v_gene: TRBV4-1; d_gene: .; abundance: once; CDR3aa: CASSQVGQGGPGELFF; CDR3nt: TGCGCCAGCAGCCAAGTTGGCCAGGGAGGACCCGGGGAGCTGTTTTTT
j_gene: TRBJ2-7; v_gene: TRBV6-5; d_gene: .; abundance: few; CDR3aa: CASSPSPGAPYEQYF; CDR3nt: TGTGCCAGCAGTCCTTCCCCGGGAGCCCCCTACGAGCAGTACTTC
j_gene: TRBJ2-7; v_gene: TRBV28; d_gene: TRBD2; abundance: .; CDR3aa: CASRVAGAYEQYF; CDR3nt: TGTGCCAGCAGGGTAGCGGGAGCCTACGAGCAGTACTTC
j_gene: TRBJ2-1; v_gene: TRBV19; d_gene: .; abundance: .; CDR3aa: CASSTPLGRGAYNEQFF; CDR3nt: TGTGCCAGTAGTACCCCGCTGGGGCGGGGCGCCTACAATGAGCAGTTCTTC
j_gene: TRBJ2-2; v_gene: TRBV27; d_gene: .; abundance: .; CDR3aa: CASSPPRKGELFF; CDR3nt: TGTGCCAGCAGTCCCCCCAGGAAAGGGGAGCTGTTTTTT
j_gene: TRBJ1-2; v_gene: TRBV2; d_gene: TRBD1; abundance: few; CDR3aa: CASRASLGQGNLGYTF; CDR3nt: TGTGCCAGCAGAGCTTCCTTAGGACAGGGTAATCTGGGCTACACCTTC
j_gene: TRBJ1-6; v_gene: TRBV28; d_gene: .; abundance: .; CDR3aa: CASSFKGSNSPLHF; CDR3nt: TGTGCCAGCAGTTTTAAGGGGTCTAATTCACCCCTCCACTTT
j_gene: TRBJ1-1; v_gene: TRBV19; d_gene: TRBD1; abundance: .; CDR3aa: CASQQGLYTEAFF; CDR3nt: TGTGCCAGCCAACAGGGGTTGTACACTGAAGCTTTCTTT
j_gene: TRBJ1-2; v_gene: TRBV9; d_gene: .; abundance: .; CDR3aa: CASSVVEGLGYGYPF; CDR3nt: TGTGCCAGCAGCGTAGTTGAGGGTCTGGGCTATGGCTACCCCTTC
j_gene: TRBJ1-5; v_gene: TRBV6-5; d_gene: .; abundance: once; CDR3aa: CASSYRQSNQPQHF; CDR3nt: TGTGCCAGCAGCTACAGACAGAGCAATCAGCCCCAGCATTTT
j_gene: TRBJ2-7; v_gene: TRBV9; d_gene: TRBD1; abundance: .; CDR3aa: CASGRGQGAYEQYF; CDR3nt: TGTGCCAGCGGCCGAGGACAGGGGGCCTACGAGCAGTACTTC
j_gene: TRBJ2-5; v_gene: TRBV7-2; d_gene: TRBD1; abundance: .; CDR3aa: CASSLRQGKQTQYF; CDR3nt: TGTGCCAGCAGCCTCCGACAGGGCAAACAGACCCAGTACTTC
j_gene: TRBJ2-3; v_gene: TRBV28; d_gene: TRBD2; abundance: .; CDR3aa: CASRSAGDTDTQYF; CDR3nt: TGTGCCAGCAGATCCGCGGGGGACACAGATACGCAGTATTTT
j_gene: TRBJ1-4; v_gene: TRBV28; d_gene: .; abundance: .; CDR3aa: CASSLAPRGVSEKLFF; CDR3nt: TGTGCCAGCAGTCTCGCCCCTCGGGGGGTTTCGGAAAAACTGTTTTTT
j_gene: TRBJ2-3; v_gene: TRBV29-1; d_gene: TRBD2; abundance: .; CDR3aa: CSVGGGQGTDTQYF; CDR3nt: TGCAGCGTTGGCGGGGGGCAGGGAACAGATACGCAGTATTTT
j_gene: TRBJ2-7; v_gene: TRBV4-3; d_gene: .; abundance: once; CDR3aa: CASSQYPSYEQYF; CDR3nt: TGCGCCAGCAGCCAATACCCCAGCTACGAGCAGTACTTC
j_gene: TRBJ2-3; v_gene: TRBV5-1; d_gene: .; abundance: .; CDR3aa: CASSLWRDRPSTQYF; CDR3nt: TGCGCCAGCAGCTTGTGGAGGGATCGGCCTTCGACGCAGTATTTT
j_gene: TRBJ2-7; v_gene: TRBV5-1; d_gene: .; abundance: once; CDR3aa: CASSLGWSSYEQYF; CDR3nt: TGCGCCAGCAGCCTGGGTTGGAGCTCCTACGAGCAGTACTTC
j_gene: TRBJ2-7; v_gene: TRBV28; d_gene: TRBD2; abundance: .; CDR3aa: CASSLTGGPDEQYF; CDR3nt: TGTGCCAGCAGTTTAACGGGAGGGCCCGACGAGCAGTACTTC
j_gene: TRBJ2-5; v_gene: TRBV6-5; d_gene: TRBD1; abundance: few; CDR3aa: CASSQGQGFRETQYF; CDR3nt: TGTGCCAGCAGCCAAGGACAGGGCTTTCGGGAGACCCAGTACTTC
j_gene: TRBJ2-3; v_gene: TRBV5-4; d_gene: .; abundance: .; CDR3aa: CASRPEGTDTQYF; CDR3nt: TGTGCCAGCAGGCCGGAGGGTACAGATACGCAGTATTTT
j_gene: TRBJ1-4; v_gene: TRBV28; d_gene: .; abundance: .; CDR3aa: CASSSQGSANEKLFF; CDR3nt: TGTGCCAGCAGTTCACAGGGATCGGCTAATGAAAAACTGTTTTTT
j_gene: TRBJ2-3; v_gene: TRBV4-1; d_gene: .; abundance: few; CDR3aa: CASSQEQPTDTQYF; CDR3nt: TGCGCCAGCAGCCAAGAACAGCCCACAGATACGCAGTATTTT
j_gene: TRBJ1-4; v_gene: TRBV14; d_gene: .; abundance: .; CDR3aa: CASSQQGLLNEKLFF; CDR3nt: TGTGCCAGCAGCCAGCAGGGCTTACTTAATGAAAAACTGTTTTTT
j_gene: TRBJ1-2; v_gene: TRBV27; d_gene: TRBD1; abundance: .; CDR3aa: CVPGTGDRVYGYTF; CDR3nt: TGTGTTCCCGGGACAGGGGATAGGGTCTATGGCTACACCTTC
j_gene: TRBJ2-1; v_gene: TRBV5-1; d_gene: TRBD2; abundance: .; CDR3aa: CASSPGGTYNEQFF; CDR3nt: TGCGCCAGCAGCCCGGGAGGGACCTACAATGAGCAGTTCTTC
j_gene: TRBJ2-2; v_gene: TRBV18; d_gene: .; abundance: .; CDR3aa: CASSPPDTGELFF; CDR3nt: TGTGCCAGCTCACCACCCGACACCGGGGAGCTGTTTTTT
j_gene: TRBJ1-1; v_gene: TRBV6-1; d_gene: .; abundance: .; CDR3aa: CASSEVVRGTEAFF; CDR3nt: TGTGCCAGCAGTGAAGTAGTCAGGGGCACTGAAGCTTTCTTT
j_gene: TRBJ2-1; v_gene: TRBV29-1; d_gene: TRBD2; abundance: .; CDR3aa: CSVLASGSNEQFF; CDR3nt: TGCAGCGTTCTGGCTAGCGGGAGCAATGAGCAGTTCTTC